Presented here are 20 T cell receptor beta chains from one specimen sequenced in a study of Ad26.COV2.S vaccination and SARS-CoV-2 variants. Treatment denoted: some 20 received Ad26.COV2.S at low or high dose, single or two shots; roughly five received placebo; per-sample allocation not given. On day 63 after the first injection, vaccine and placebo recipients gave samples. Measured with immunoSEQ multiplex PCR; TCRdb has only the in-frame clones, and not every one. In the table there are a few hundred thousand clones, around 90% of which are singletons. The sequenced sample was peripheral blood, obtained in a trial of Ad26.COV2.S vaccine versus placebo. The receptors stem from a person between 18 and 60 years old who received the Ad26.COV2.S COVID-19 vaccine or a placebo.

The chain combines TRBV30 with TRBJ1-6; D is undetermined. Per germline, CDR1 GTSNPN and CDR2 SVGIG (reference sequence). The CDR3 contains 14 residues. V lost 1 base and J lost 9, with 13 bases in between. CDR3 residues: CAWSALIRGSPLHF. The CDR3, as DNA: TGTGCCTGGAGTGCCCTAATCAGAGGTTCACCCCTCCACTTT.

This rearrangement joins TRBV3-1 (or the pseudogene TRBV3-2) to TRBJ1-1; D remains ambiguous. With 1 base removed from V and 8 bases from J, the gap between germline ends came to 8 bases. Per the germline V gene, CDR1 is LGHDT and CDR2 is YNNKEL (reference sequence). This CDR3 has 12 residues. The CDR3 sequence: CASSQAGREAFF. CDR3 sequence (DNA): TGTGCCAGCAGCCAAGCGGGGAGAGAAGCTTTCTTT.

This clone was observed a single time. The chain links TRBV5-8 to TRBJ1-5; unclear D gene. V was pared by 0 bases and J by 9 bases, with 10 bases between. This CDR3 contains 13 residues. CDR1 and CDR2 from the germline V gene are SGHTS and YDEGEE. The CDR3, as DNA: TGTGCCAGCAGCTTGGTCGGCCTGTGGCCCCAGCATTTT. Residues: CASSLVGLWPQHF.

The chain couples TRBV5-6 to TRBJ1-5; 8 nucleotides match TRBD1. The V gene end was trimmed by 1 base and the J gene end by 5 bases; junction bases not matched to a gene: 11. The CDR3 totals 17 residues. Germline assignment: CDR1 SGHDT and CDR2 YYEEEE. The CDR3 is CASSLRDDRGRYQPQHF. For the CDR3, the DNA is TGTGCCAGCAGCTTGAGGGATGACAGGGGTCGGTATCAGCCCCAGCATTTT.

The chain is built from TRBV6-1 and TRBJ2-2, with D unresolved. Trimming took off 2 bases at V and 1 base at J, with 14 bases between the two ends. The CDR3 spans 17 residues. Germline lookup yields CDR1 MNHNS and CDR2 SASEGT. The CDR3 DNA reads TGTGCCAGCAGTGAAAATCTTAACAGAATGAACACCGGGGAGCTGTTTTTT. Encoded protein: CASSENLNRMNTGELFF.

V and J are TRBV15 and TRBJ1-2, with 7 nucleotides matching TRBD1. V lost 4 bases to trimming and J lost 5 bases; unmatched junction nucleotides: 10. Germline V gene data show CDR1 as LNHNV and CDR2 as YYDKDF (reference sequence). The CDR3 is made up of 15 amino acids. CDR3 sequence: CATSKPGQLFYGYTF. In DNA form, the CDR3 reads TGTGCCACCAGCAAACCGGGACAGCTTTTTTATGGCTACACCTTC.

This clone was recorded a few times. The CDR3 nucleotides are TGCAGTGCTAGAAGGGGATACGCTTTCTTT. Residues: CSARRGYAFF. This sequence joins TRBV20-1 and TRBJ1-1, with D perhaps matching TRBD1 (5 bases). CDR3 length: 10 amino acids. The V end lost 2 bases, the J end lost 11 bases, and 9 bases lay between the germline ends. CDR1 and CDR2 from the germline V gene are DFQATT and SNEGSKA (reference sequence).

Only a few counts were recorded for this clone. The CDR3 DNA reads as TGTGCCAGCAGCTCGGACAGAGGTGCATACGAGCAGTACTTC. This codes for CASSSDRGAYEQYF. The V call is TRBV6-2 or TRBV6-3, the J call TRBJ2-7, with D possibly TRBD1 on 6 matching bases. Germline values: CDR1 MNHEY, CDR2 SVGEGT. The V end was cut by 6 bases, the J end by 4 bases, with 16 bases between. The CDR3 sequence is 14 residues long.

The chain recombines TRBV5-6 with TRBJ2-7; D is uncertain. Trimming stripped 2 bases from V and 7 bases from J, with 13 bases between. CDR1 SGHDT and CDR2 YYEEEE come from the germline V gene. This CDR3 is 13 amino acids long. This CDR3 reads CASSFFGLGEQYF. In DNA form, the CDR3 reads TGTGCCAGCAGCTTTTTCGGATTGGGGGAGCAGTACTTC.

The chain couples TRBV19 to TRBJ1-1; no clear D. Trimming removed 5 bases from V and 1 base from J, with 8 bases in between. The CDR3 consists of 13 residues. CDR1 is LNHDA, CDR2 SQIVND, per germline (reference sequence). CDR3 loop: CASSGWTNTEAFF. The CDR3 DNA follows: TGTGCCAGTAGTGGGTGGACGAACACTGAAGCTTTCTTT.

This chain links TRBV19 with TRBJ2-1, with 9 bases fitting TRBD2. Unmatched junction bases numbered 3, after V lost 2 bases and J lost 4 bases. Germline CDR1 is LNHDA and CDR2 is SQIVND (reference sequence). The CDR3 length is 15 residues. CDR3 coding DNA: TGTGCCAGTAGTATAAACCTAGCGGGGTACAATGAGCAGTTCTTC. Translating it yields CASSINLAGYNEQFF. Looking up the rest from reference TRBV19 and TRBJ2-1 gives the full variable domain: DGGITQSPKYLFRKEGQNVTLSCEQNLNHDAMYWYRQDPGQGLRLIYYSQIVNDFQKGDIAEGYSVSREKKESFPLTVTSAQKNPTAFYLCASSINLAGYNEQFFGPGTRLTVL.

This clone was found once. This rearrangement joins TRBV7-2 to TRBJ1-2, with TRBD1 as a possible D gene (5 bases). With 2 bases removed from V and 8 bases from J, the gap between germline ends came to 18 bases. CDR1 and CDR2 (germline): SGHTA, FQGNSA. The CDR3 sequence is 15 residues long. CDR3: CASSLPGGRGRGYTF. The CDR3 nucleotides read TGTGCCAGCAGCTTACCAGGCGGGAGGGGCAGGGGCTACACCTTC.

This clone was counted a few times. V usage is TRBV6-6 and J usage is TRBJ1-6; no reliable D call. CDR1 and CDR2 from the germline V gene are MNHNY and SVGAGI (reference sequence). This CDR3 is 14 amino acids long. Deletions cut 0 bases from V and 5 bases from J, with 5 bases between. The CDR3 sequence is CASSYSPDNSPLHF. CDR3 coding DNA: TGTGCCAGCAGTTACTCACCCGATAATTCACCCCTCCACTTT.

V gene TRBV7-3 combines with J gene TRBJ2-3; the D is unclear. The CDR3 is made up of 13 amino acids. V shed 4 bases and J shed 6 bases, with 11 bases lying between them. Germline CDR1 is SGHTA and CDR2 is FQGTGA. DNA for the CDR3: TGTGCCAGCAGCTACACGGAGTCGGATACGCAGTATTTT. This sequence encodes CASSYTESDTQYF.

CDR3: CSVGLAGIQETQYF. The DNA of the CDR3 is TGCAGCGTTGGACTAGCGGGTATCCAAGAGACCCAGTACTTC. V and J are TRBV29-1 and TRBJ2-5; 10 bases match TRBD2. Germline-derived CDR1 and CDR2 are SQVTM and ANQGSEA. Trimming took 4 bases from V and 1 from J; bases not matched to a gene: 3. The CDR3 loop spans 14 amino acids. Filled out from reference TRBV29-1 and TRBJ2-5, the complete variable domain reads SAVISQKPSRDICQRGTSLTIQCQVDSQVTMMFWYRQQPGQSLTLIATANQGSEATYESGFVIDKFPISRPNLTFSTLTVSNMSPEDSSIYLCSVGLAGIQETQYFGPGTRLLVL.

The chain joins TRBV30 to TRBJ1-6, with D perhaps matching TRBD1 (5 bases). V lost 3 bases, J lost 8 bases, and 11 bases lay in between. Looked up from germline, CDR1 is GTSNPN and CDR2 is SVGIG (reference sequence). The length of the CDR3 is 13 residues. CDR3 protein: CAWSGASDSPLHF. CDR3 nucleotide sequence: TGTGCCTGGAGCGGGGCTTCTGATTCACCCCTCCACTTT.

V gene TRBV6-6 combines with J gene TRBJ1-5; possibly TRBD1 for D (5 bases). Germline values: CDR1 MNHNY, CDR2 SVGAGI (reference sequence). The CDR3 spans 16 residues. Deletions cut 6 bases from V and 4 bases from J, with 19 bases between. CDR3 coding DNA: TGTGCCAGCAGCCGGGGACTGGGGGTGGAAAATCAGCCCCAGCATTTT. Translated: CASSRGLGVENQPQHF.

The rearrangement joins TRBV29-1 to TRBJ1-2, with a weak D call TRBD1 (5 bases). Trimming left V 6 bases short and J 0 bases short, with 17 bases between. Germline V gene data show CDR1 as SQVTM and CDR2 as ANQGSEA. This CDR3 region has 15 residues. The CDR3 is CSVIRDPRSNYGYTF. In DNA form, the CDR3 reads TGCAGCGTAATCCGGGACCCGCGCTCTAACTATGGCTACACCTTC.

This clone was picked up one time. The chain combines TRBV19 with TRBJ1-4; D remains ambiguous. The CDR3 runs 15 residues. V was cut by 5 bases and J by 0 bases, with 10 bases left in between. The germline V gene has CDR1 LNHDA and CDR2 SQIVND (reference sequence). The CDR3 DNA follows: TGTGCCAGTAGTCTCGGACGGACAACTAATGAAAAACTGTTTTTT. This gives the protein CASSLGRTTNEKLFF.

The V call is TRBV5-4, the J call TRBJ2-3; 9 bases are shared with TRBD1. The CDR3 is 14 amino acids. Germline V gene data show CDR1 as SGHNT and CDR2 as YYREEE (reference sequence). The J segment lost 5 bases and the V segment lost 7 bases, leaving 8 bases of the junction unmatched. The CDR3 nucleotides read TGTGCCAGCTCGACAGGGGGGGGCCAAGATACGCAGTATTTT. Translating it yields CASSTGGGQDTQYF.